Listed here are 21 T cell receptor beta chains from one sample, sequenced in a study of T cell responses to AZD1222 COVID-19 vaccine. Profiling relied on immunoSEQ multiplex PCR, and the TCRdb table lists in-frame clones only, not all of them. The table records some 140,000 clones, roughly nine tenths of them present only once. This specimen was peripheral blood, taken on day 0 of AZD1222 vaccination. Receptors originate from an adult in good health.

Points on this clone: Relative to the germline gene, one junction end is altered; a read error may explain this. The V gene is TRBV6-1, the J gene TRBJ1-1; possibly TRBD1 for D (5 bases). Per the germline V gene, CDR1 is MNHNS and CDR2 is SASEGT. This CDR3 has 13 amino acids. CDR3 sequence: CASSEAAAGGSPF. DNA of the CDR3: TGTGCCAGCAGTGAAGCGGCGGCCGGGGGTTCACCGTTT.

This chain links TRBV7-2 with TRBJ2-1; D uncertain. Trimming shortened V by 7 bases and J by 7 bases, and 20 bases separated the two germline ends. The CDR3 sequence is 15 residues long. CDR1 is SGHTA, CDR2 FQGNSA, per germline. As DNA, the CDR3 is TGTGCCAGCACCCAAGGGCAGACACACCATAATGAGCAGTTCTTC. It specifies CASTQGQTHHNEQFF.

The CDR3 loop reads CASSLMGGPTEAFF. In DNA form, the CDR3 reads TGCGCCAGCAGCTTGATGGGGGGTCCGACTGAAGCTTTCTTT. This chain connects TRBV5-1 to TRBJ1-1; weak D call: TRBD1 (5 bases). This CDR3 contains 14 residues. Trimming removed 1 base from V and 5 bases from J, with 12 bases in between. Germline assignment: CDR1 SGHRS and CDR2 YFSETQ.

This clone appeared a single time. The chain carries TRBV30 and TRBJ1-1; maybe TRBD1 (5 bases). From germline, CDR1 is GTSNPN and CDR2 SVGIG (reference sequence). This CDR3 is 13 amino acids long. V was clipped by 4 bases and J by 4 bases, with 13 bases between them. CDR3 region: CAWKGAGVTEAFF. The CDR3 DNA reads as TGTGCCTGGAAAGGGGCGGGGGTCACTGAAGCTTTCTTT.

The V call is TRBV4-3, the J call TRBJ1-5; possibly TRBD1 for D (6 bases). With 0 bases removed from V and 2 bases from J, the gap between germline ends came to 11 bases. Per the germline V gene, CDR1 is LGHNA and CDR2 is YSLEER. The length of the CDR3 is 16 residues. The CDR3 bases are TGCGCCAGCAGCCAAGATCGCAGGGGAGGCAATCAGCCCCAGCATTTT. Protein product: CASSQDRRGGNQPQHF.

This chain links TRBV4-1 with TRBJ1-5, with 7 positions matching TRBD1. Germline loops: CDR1 MGHRA, CDR2 YSYEKL. With V trimmed by 3 bases and J by 4 bases, 9 bases remained unmatched. This CDR3 spans 16 amino acids. The CDR3 DNA sequence: TGCGCCAGCAGCCACCGACAGGGTAGTCCTAATCAGCCCCAGCATTTT. It is translated as CASSHRQGSPNQPQHF.

The chain recombines TRBV3-1 (or the pseudogene TRBV3-2) with TRBJ2-7; TRBD2 matches 8 bases. This CDR3 spans 18 amino acids. The ends lost 0 bases at V and 2 bases at J; junction bases unmatched: 12. Germline V gives CDR1 LGHDT, CDR2 YNNKEL (reference sequence). CDR3: CASSQDREGQRIPYEQYF. The CDR3 DNA is TGTGCCAGCAGCCAAGATCGGGAGGGTCAGCGAATACCCTACGAGCAGTACTTC.

The genes are TRBV7-3 and TRBJ2-1; 7 positions match TRBD2. The germline V gene encodes CDR1 SGHTA and CDR2 FQGTGA. Trimming at V came to 1 base and at J to 4 bases, leaving 7 bases not matched to a gene. The CDR3 runs to 16 residues. The CDR3 region is CASSLIGSGEYNEQFF. CDR3 DNA sequence: TGTGCCAGCAGCTTAATTGGGAGCGGGGAGTACAATGAGCAGTTCTTC.

The V and J genes are TRBV20-1 and TRBJ1-5; tentatively, D is TRBD1 (5 bases). Trimming took 3 bases from V and 5 from J, leaving 17 bases between them. CDR3 length: 15 amino acids. CDR1 is DFQATT, CDR2 SNEGSKA, per germline (reference sequence). CDR3 DNA: TGCAGTGCTAGTGGGGACTTACTCAGGCATCAGCCCCAGCATTTT. Translation gives CSASGDLLRHQPQHF.

This clone was seen a single time. V usage is TRBV30 and J usage is TRBJ2-1; the match to TRBD2 covers 9 bases. After removal of 4 bases from V and 9 bases from J, the junction contained 7 bases not matched to a gene. The CDR3 runs to 13 residues. CDR1 is GTSNPN, CDR2 SVGIG, per germline (reference sequence). The chain's CDR3 is CAWIAGDLTEQFF. CDR3 coding DNA: TGTGCCTGGATAGCGGGGGATTTAACTGAGCAGTTCTTC.

The chain employs TRBV24-1 and TRBJ2-6; the match to TRBD1 covers 8 bases. V dropped 5 bases and J dropped 1; count of bases not matched to a gene: 12. This CDR3 has 19 amino acids. Germline V gene data show CDR1 as KGHDR and CDR2 as SFDVKD. CDR3 DNA: TGTGCCACCAGTGTCGATAGTGGACAGGGTTCATCTGGGGCCAACGTCCTGACTTTC. Protein: CATSVDSGQGSSGANVLTF.

This rearrangement joins TRBV9 to TRBJ2-1; D is possibly TRBD2 (6 bases). Looked up from germline, CDR1 is SGDLS and CDR2 is YYNGEE. This CDR3 region has 18 residues. The ends were cut back, 4 bases at V and 4 bases at J, with 24 bases in the middle. The DNA for the CDR3 is TGTGCCAGCAGCTCTAGAATGTATGAGGCGGGAAAATACAATGAGCAGTTCTTC. Its protein product is CASSSRMYEAGKYNEQFF.

This clone was detected once. This chain joins TRBV10-3 and TRBJ1-3, with TRBD1 matching 8 bases. From germline, CDR1 is ENHRY and CDR2 SYGVKD. This CDR3 contains 13 residues. Trimming cost V 8 bases and J 7 bases; bases outside gene matches: 7. The CDR3 DNA reads as TGTGCCATCGCCCGGACAGGGTTGAACACCATATATTTT. This translates into CAIARTGLNTIYF.

This chain connects TRBV2 to TRBJ1-5; possibly TRBD1 for D (5 bases). The CDR3 has 13 residues. V was cut by 6 bases and J by 2 bases, with 8 bases left in between. Germline values: CDR1 SNHLY, CDR2 FYNNEI. The CDR3 sequence: CASRGEGNQPQHF. The CDR3, as DNA: TGTGCCAGCAGAGGGGAGGGCAATCAGCCCCAGCATTTT.

This chain connects TRBV19 to TRBJ2-7; TRBD1 matches 12 bases. Looked up from germline, CDR1 is LNHDA and CDR2 is SQIVND (reference sequence). The CDR3 has 14 amino acids. V shed 5 bases and J 6 bases; nucleotides not matched to a gene: 5. CDR3 bases: TGTGCCAGTAGTTCCGGGACAGGGGGCCGCGAGCAGTACTTC. This encodes CASSSGTGGREQYF.

The chain uses TRBV5-4 and TRBJ2-1, with TRBD1 identical over 11 bases. The V segment lost 9 bases and the J segment 6 bases; nucleotides outside the gene matches: 20. The CDR3 extends over 18 amino acids. Germline V gives CDR1 SGHNT, CDR2 YYREEE (reference sequence). The CDR3 DNA sequence: TGTGCCATCCCAAAGGGTCCTCCGGGACAGGGGGGCCTCAATGAGCAGTTCTTC. Amino acids: CAIPKGPPGQGGLNEQFF.

The chain recombines TRBV9 with TRBJ1-1; D unresolved. The CDR3 totals 15 residues. Germline assignment: CDR1 SGDLS and CDR2 YYNGEE. V dropped 1 base and J dropped 5 bases, with 15 bases sitting between them. The chain's CDR3 is CASSVWRDGRTEAFF. DNA for the CDR3: TGTGCCAGCAGCGTATGGCGAGATGGGAGGACTGAAGCTTTCTTT.

The V call is TRBV18, the J call TRBJ2-1; 10 bases map to TRBD2. V shed 4 bases, J shed 8 bases, and the junction held 8 bases outside the gene matches. The CDR3 contains 15 residues. The germline CDR1 and CDR2 sequences are KGHSH and LQKENI. The chain's CDR3 is CASSLGLAVVYEQFF. CDR3 DNA: TGTGCCAGCTCACTAGGACTAGCGGTAGTGTATGAGCAGTTCTTC.

This rearrangement joins TRBV12-3 or TRBV12-4 to TRBJ1-2, with D possibly matching TRBD1 (6 bases). The CDR3 consists of 13 residues. Deletions cut 6 bases from V and 7 bases from J, with 15 bases between. CDR3 residues: CASSTDRIFGYTF. The CDR3, as DNA: TGTGCCAGCAGCACAGACAGGATTTTTGGCTACACCTTC.

This chain links TRBV5-1 with TRBJ1-1; D may be TRBD1 (5 bases). CDR3 length: 15 residues. The V end lost 4 bases, the J end lost 1 base, and 14 bases lay between the germline ends. Germline CDR1 reads SGHRS; CDR2 reads YFSETQ. The DNA for the CDR3 is TGCGCCAGCAGCCAGGCAGGGCACCCGAACACTGAAGCTTTCTTT. This sequence encodes CASSQAGHPNTEAFF.

This clone was detected only a few times. The chain is built from TRBV27 and TRBJ2-2; 8 bases fit TRBD1. The germline V gene has CDR1 MNHEY and CDR2 SMNVEV (reference sequence). Trimming took 6 bases from V and 4 from J; bases not matched to a gene: 4. This CDR3 comprises 14 residues. The CDR3 here is CASSWTGFTGELFF. The CDR3 DNA is TGTGCCAGCAGCTGGACAGGGTTCACCGGGGAGCTGTTTTTT.